Listed below are T cell receptor beta chains from one sample, sequenced in a study of Ad26.COV2.S vaccination and SARS-CoV-2 variants. Libraries were prepared by immunoSEQ multiplex PCR; TCRdb keeps only in-frame clonotypes and omits some of them. The table has some 330,000 clones, around 90% seen once; the top ten hold 5.5%. The sequences come from peripheral blood, collected in a trial of Ad26.COV2.S vaccine versus placebo. These receptors came from a person aged 18 to 59 who received the Ad26.COV2.S COVID-19 vaccine or a placebo. The CDR3 runs from the conserved cysteine through the conserved F or W. The D gene is left open where the match is weak. Clone size is given for some rows only: seen once, a few or many times, or a class if the clone is expanded.

size	D	length	V	J	DNA	CDR3
-	TRBD1	15	TRBV11-2	TRBJ1-2	TGTGCCAGCAGCGCCGCAACCGGGACAGGGTCTGGCTACACCTTC	CASSAATGTGSGYTF
-	-	13	TRBV7-9	TRBJ1-5	TGTGCCAGCAGTTTGGACTCTAATCAGCCCCAGCATTTT	CASSLDSNQPQHF
once	TRBD1	18	TRBV6-2/TRBV6-3	TRBJ2-1	TGTGCCAGCAGCCGAGGGACAGGGGGGTTGTCGTCCTACAATGAGCAGTTCTTC	CASSRGTGGLSSYNEQFF
-	TRBD2	16	TRBV3-1/TRBV3-2	TRBJ2-3	TGTGCCAGCAGCCAACTTAGCGGGACAAGCACAGATACGCAGTATTTT	CASSQLSGTSTDTQYF
-	-	14	TRBV6-2/TRBV6-3	TRBJ2-6	TGTGCCAGCAGACCTTCCTCTGGGGCCAACGTCCTGACTTTC	CASRPSSGANVLTF
-	-	13	TRBV19	TRBJ1-1	TGTGCCAGTAAGTACGGGAGGAACACTGAAGCTTTCTTT	CASKYGRNTEAFF
-	-	13	TRBV24-1	TRBJ1-2	TGTGCCACCAGTGATCACCGGGGGTATGGCTACACCTTC	CATSDHRGYGYTF
-	-	13	TRBV6-5	TRBJ1-5	TGTGCCAGCAGAAAATTACAAGATCAGCCCCAGCATTTT	CASRKLQDQPQHF
-	TRBD1	15	TRBV6-4	TRBJ1-2	TGTGCCAGCAGCGAGGACAGGAGGGCAACCTATGGCTACACCTTC	CASSEDRRATYGYTF
-	-	13	TRBV19	TRBJ2-3	TGTGCCAGTAGTTGGACTAGCACAGATACGCAGTATTTT	CASSWTSTDTQYF
-	TRBD1	15	TRBV6-1	TRBJ2-2	TGTGCCAGCAGTGAAGGGGACAGAGGCACCGGGGAGCTGTTTTTT	CASSEGDRGTGELFF
-	TRBD2	15	TRBV19	TRBJ2-2	TGTGCCACTGCATCGTGGGGGGGGAACACCGGGGAGCTGTTTTTT	CATASWGGNTGELFF
few	TRBD1	11	TRBV2	TRBJ1-2	TGTGCCACGACAGGGGGCCATGGCTACACCTTC	CATTGGHGYTF
-	-	12	TRBV21-1	TRBJ2-3	TGTGCCAGCAGCAAAGAGGGGGATACGCAGTATTTT	CASSKEGDTQYF
-	-	18	TRBV7-3	TRBJ2-2	TGTGCCAGCAGCTTACCTACTTCTGGTGGGGGGCAAAGCGGGGAGCTGTTTTTT	CASSLPTSGGGQSGELFF
-	TRBD1	15	TRBV10-2	TRBJ1-5	TGCGCCAGCAGTGAGTCGGGACAGGGGTATCAGCCCCAGCATTTT	CASSESGQGYQPQHF
-	-	16	TRBV25-1	TRBJ1-3	TGTGCCAGCAGTGAAGTAGGACTGAAAGTTGGAAACACCATATATTTT	CASSEVGLKVGNTIYF
-	-	15	TRBV7-3	TRBJ2-3	TGTGCCAGCAGCGGTGCGAGATCTAGCACAGATACGCAGTATTTT	CASSGARSSTDTQYF
-	-	13	TRBV7-2	TRBJ2-1	TGTGCCAGCAGCTTAGCGGGGGCCAATGAGCAGTTCTTC	CASSLAGANEQFF
-	-	14	TRBV18	TRBJ1-1	TGTGCCAGCTCACCCACAGGGCTTAACACTGAAGCTTTCTTT	CASSPTGLNTEAFF
-	-	14	TRBV19	TRBJ2-1	TGTGCCAGTAGGCCGACACAATCCTACAATGAGCAGTTCTTC	CASRPTQSYNEQFF
-	-	18	TRBV5-1	TRBJ1-3	TGCGCCAGCAGCCGCGAAGATTTTGCCGGGACAACAGGAAACACCATATATTTT	CASSREDFAGTTGNTIYF
-	-	13	TRBV7-9	TRBJ1-1	TGTGCCAGCAGCTTAGTAATGGGAGTAGAAGCTTTCTTT	CASSLVMGVEAFF
-	-	13	TRBV27	TRBJ2-5	TGTGCCAGCAGCCTGCGCGGCCAAGAGACCCAGTACTTC	CASSLRGQETQYF
-	-	15	TRBV27	TRBJ1-6	TGTGCCAGCAGCGGTGGGAGCTCCTATAATTCACCCCTCCACTTT	CASSGGSSYNSPLHF
-	-	15	TRBV19	TRBJ1-1	TGTGCCAGTAGTATTGGCGCGGCGGCCAGCACTGAAGCTTTCTTT	CASSIGAAASTEAFF
few	-	12	TRBV18	TRBJ1-1	TGTGCCAGCTCACCAGCGAACACTGAAGCTTTCTTT	CASSPANTEAFF
-	TRBD1	15	TRBV5-1	TRBJ2-2	TGCGCCAGCTGTGAGACAGGGGCGAACACCGGGGAGCTGTTTTTT	CASCETGANTGELFF
-	-	12	TRBV10-3	TRBJ2-1	TGTGCTTCCGGAGGGAACTACAATGAGCAGTTCTTC	CASGGNYNEQFF